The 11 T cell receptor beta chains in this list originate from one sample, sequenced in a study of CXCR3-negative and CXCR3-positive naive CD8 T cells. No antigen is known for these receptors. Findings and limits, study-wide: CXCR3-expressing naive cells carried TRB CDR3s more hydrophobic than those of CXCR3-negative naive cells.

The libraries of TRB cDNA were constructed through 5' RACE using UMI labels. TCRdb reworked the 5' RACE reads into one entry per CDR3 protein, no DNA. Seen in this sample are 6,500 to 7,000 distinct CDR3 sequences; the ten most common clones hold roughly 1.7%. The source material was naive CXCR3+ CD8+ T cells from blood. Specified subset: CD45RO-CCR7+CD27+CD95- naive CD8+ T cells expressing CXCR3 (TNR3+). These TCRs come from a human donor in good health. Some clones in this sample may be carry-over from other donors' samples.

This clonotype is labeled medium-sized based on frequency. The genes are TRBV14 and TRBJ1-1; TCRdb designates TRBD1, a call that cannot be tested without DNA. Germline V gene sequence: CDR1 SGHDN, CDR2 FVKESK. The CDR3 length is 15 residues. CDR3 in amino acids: CASSLGAGMNTEAFF. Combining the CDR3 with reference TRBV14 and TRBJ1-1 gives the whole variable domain EAGVTQFPSHSVIEKGQTVTLRCDPISGHDNLYWYRRVMGKEIKFLLHFVKESKQDESGMPNNRFLAERTGGTYSTLKVQPAELEDSGVYFCASSLGAGMNTEAFFGQGTRLTVV.

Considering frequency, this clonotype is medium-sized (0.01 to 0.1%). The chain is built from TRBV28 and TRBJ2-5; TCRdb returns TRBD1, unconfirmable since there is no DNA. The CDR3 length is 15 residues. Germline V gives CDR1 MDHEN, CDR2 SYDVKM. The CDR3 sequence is CASSLVGEYQETQYF.

The CDR3 here is CASSPTGPSSTDTQYF. V usage is TRBV3-1 and J usage is TRBJ2-3; the TCRdb call, TRBD1, lacks DNA for checking. This CDR3 contains 16 residues. Germline CDR1 is LGHDT and CDR2 is YNNKEL (reference sequence).

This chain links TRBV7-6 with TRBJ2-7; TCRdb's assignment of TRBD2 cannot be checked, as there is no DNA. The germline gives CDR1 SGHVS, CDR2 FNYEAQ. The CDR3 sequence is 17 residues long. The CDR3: CASSFPTGTSGQYEQYF.

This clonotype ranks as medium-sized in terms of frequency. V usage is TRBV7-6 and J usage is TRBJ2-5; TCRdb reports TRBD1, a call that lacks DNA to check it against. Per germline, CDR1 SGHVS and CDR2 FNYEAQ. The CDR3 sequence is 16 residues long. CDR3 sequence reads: CASSLNPGGPQETQYF.

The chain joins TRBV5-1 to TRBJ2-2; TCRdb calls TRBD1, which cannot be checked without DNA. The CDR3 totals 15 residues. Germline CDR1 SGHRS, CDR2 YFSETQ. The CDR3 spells CASSLTGRHTGELFF.

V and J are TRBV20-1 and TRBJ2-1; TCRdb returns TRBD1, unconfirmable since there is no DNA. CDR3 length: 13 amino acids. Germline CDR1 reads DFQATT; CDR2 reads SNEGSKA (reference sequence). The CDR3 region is CSAPGWRSDEQFF.

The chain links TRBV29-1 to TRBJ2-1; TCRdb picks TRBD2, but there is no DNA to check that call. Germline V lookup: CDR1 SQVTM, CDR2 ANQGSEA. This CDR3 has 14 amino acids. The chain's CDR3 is CSVIPGLASHEQFF.

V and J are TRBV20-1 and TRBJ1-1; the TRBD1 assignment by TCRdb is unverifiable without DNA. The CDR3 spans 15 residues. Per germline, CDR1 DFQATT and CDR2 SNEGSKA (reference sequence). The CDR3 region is CSAPPGQGWNAEAFF.

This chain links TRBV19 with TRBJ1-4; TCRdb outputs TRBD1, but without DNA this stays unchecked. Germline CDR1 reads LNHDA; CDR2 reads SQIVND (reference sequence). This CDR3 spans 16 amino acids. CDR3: CASTPRGKKTNEKLFF.

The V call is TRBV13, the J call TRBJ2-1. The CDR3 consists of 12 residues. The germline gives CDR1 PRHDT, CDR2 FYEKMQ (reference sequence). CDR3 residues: CASSLKLNEQFF.